The rows below give T cell receptor beta chains drawn from one sample of a study of T cells after yellow fever vaccination. MiXCR, run by TCRdb on the 5' RACE reads, gives a single entry per CDR3 protein. Of more than 300,000 distinct CDR3 sequences listed, about 6.9% are singletons. The specimen comprised PBMCs, sampled more than 35 days after the first yellow fever vaccination. These receptors were obtained from a man younger than 35 who received the YFV17D yellow fever vaccine. The CDR3 runs from the conserved cysteine through the conserved F or W. A D gene is named only where the DNA matches it firmly. Only part of the rows carry a size: once, few, many, or a class if the clone is expanded.

D gene,V gene,clone size,J gene,CDR3 protein,CDR3 DNA
NA,TRBV3-1,few,TRBJ2-1,CASSQEGVYRGDRTYNEQFF,TGTGCCAGCAGCCAAGAAGGGGTGTACCGGGGCGATCGGACCTACAATGAGCAGTTCTTC
NA,TRBV29-1,many,TRBJ2-3,CSAAEGWQGVDTQYF,TGCAGCGCTGCAGAAGGGTGGCAGGGCGTCGATACGCAGTATTTT
TRBD1,TRBV7-6,NA,TRBJ1-1,CASSLGGTGWTEAFF,TGTGCCAGCAGCTTAGGGGGGACAGGGTGGACTGAAGCTTTCTTT
NA,TRBV4-1,many,TRBJ2-1,CASSRDSGSYNEQFF,TGCGCCAGCAGCCGGGACTCGGGCTCCTACAATGAGCAGTTCTTC
NA,TRBV4-3,few,TRBJ2-7,CASSQRTGRPSYEQYF,TGCGCCAGCAGCCAACGTACAGGCCGACCTTCCTACGAGCAGTACTTC
NA,TRBV5-4,many,TRBJ1-2,CASSFTGSYGYTF,TGTGCCAGCAGCTTTACAGGGTCCTATGGCTACACCTTC
NA,TRBV4-1,NA,TRBJ2-7,CASSQVPVGGQQYF,TGCGCCAGCAGCCAAGTCCCCGTGGGGGGACAGCAGTACTTC
TRBD1,TRBV5-1,many,TRBJ1-1,CASRSRQGVSPNLNTEAFF,TGCGCCAGCAGATCGAGACAGGGGGTTTCTCCAAACCTGAACACTGAAGCTTTCTTT
NA,TRBV21-1,few,TRBJ2-2,CASSKPTAIIANTGELFF,TGTGCCAGCAGTAAACCGACAGCGATAATTGCGAACACCGGGGAGCTGTTTTTT
NA,TRBV12-3/TRBV12-4,NA,TRBJ2-7,CASSTFKDSSYEQYF,TGTGCCAGCAGTACCTTTAAGGACAGCTCCTACGAGCAGTACTTC
NA,TRBV7-2,many,TRBJ2-1,CASSFRTRQSEQFF,TGTGCCAGCAGCTTCCGTACTCGGCAAAGTGAGCAGTTCTTC
TRBD1,TRBV5-1,many,TRBJ1-1,CASSVDRAGTEAFF,TGCGCCAGCAGCGTGGACAGGGCGGGCACTGAAGCTTTCTTT
NA,TRBV13,few,TRBJ2-3,CASSYTDRSTDTQYF,TGTGCCAGCAGCTACACGGACAGAAGCACAGATACGCAGTATTTT
NA,TRBV5-1,few,TRBJ2-3,CASSPQDPSLADTQYF,TGCGCCAGCAGCCCACAAGACCCCTCTCTCGCAGATACGCAGTATTTT
NA,TRBV7-9,few,TRBJ2-2,CASSLKRRNTGELFF,TGTGCCAGCAGCTTAAAACGCCGGAACACCGGGGAGCTGTTTTTT
NA,TRBV20-1,few,TRBJ2-1,CSARKASSYNEQFF,TGCAGTGCTAGGAAAGCTAGCTCCTACAATGAGCAGTTCTTC
NA,TRBV6-1,many,TRBJ1-1,CASSPSVVNTEAFF,TGTGCCAGCAGCCCCAGTGTGGTGAACACTGAAGCTTTCTTT
NA,TRBV20-1,many,TRBJ2-7,CSARTAAYEQYF,TGCAGTGCTAGGACAGCTGCCTACGAGCAGTACTTC
TRBD2,TRBV2,few,TRBJ2-3,CASLGLVVSDTQYF,TGTGCCAGCCTCGGACTAGTCGTGTCAGATACGCAGTATTTT
TRBD2,TRBV7-2,many,TRBJ2-5,CASSLTSGQETQYF,TGTGCCAGCAGCTTAACTAGCGGCCAAGAGACCCAGTACTTC
TRBD2,TRBV7-3,NA,TRBJ2-1,CASSRPGGYEQFF,TGTGCCAGCAGCCGACCGGGGGGTTATGAGCAGTTCTTC
NA,TRBV20-1,many,TRBJ2-1,CSARAGSSYNEQFF,TGCAGTGCTAGAGCAGGGTCCTCCTACAATGAGCAGTTCTTC
TRBD1,TRBV10-3,NA,TRBJ2-7,CAITHKQGANEQYF,TGTGCCATCACCCACAAACAGGGGGCAAACGAGCAGTACTTC
TRBD2,TRBV5-6,many,TRBJ2-2,CASSLVRGGARIGELFF,TGTGCCAGCAGCTTGGTACGCGGGGGGGCCAGGATCGGGGAGCTGTTTTTT
TRBD1,TRBV10-3,NA,TRBJ1-2,CAITTQGARDGYTF,TGTGCCATCACTACCCAGGGGGCTCGGGATGGCTACACCTTC
TRBD2,TRBV7-2,NA,TRBJ2-1,CASSHTSGGGPYNEQFF,TGTGCCAGCAGCCACACTAGCGGGGGGGGACCCTACAATGAGCAGTTCTTC
NA,TRBV18,NA,TRBJ1-1,CASSPGATVRGTEAFF,TGTGCCAGCTCACCCGGTGCGACGGTGAGGGGAACTGAAGCTTTCTTT